Listed below are T cell receptor beta chains from one sample, sequenced in a study of read filtering for tumor transcriptome and immune sequencing. One entry per CDR3 protein, called by TCRdb with MiXCR from the reads. The sample consists of fewer than 35,000 distinct CDR3 sequences, about 18% of them appearing once. The sequenced material came from a population of CD138-negative cells sorted from bone marrow. Every receptor here comes from a donor at least 40 years old with multiple myeloma. CDR3s include the opening cysteine and the closing phenylalanine or tryptophan. D genes are given only for firm matches. Clone size is shown for a subset of rows, as once, few, many or a class of expanded clone.

cdr3_aa: CSARAGDIPAEQYF; cdr3_nt: TGCAGTGCTAGAGCCGGGGACATCCCCGCCGAGCAGTACTTC; d_call: -; j_call: TRBJ2-7; clone_size: many; v_call: TRBV20-1
cdr3_aa: CASSLDGGTQYF; cdr3_nt: TGTGCCAGCAGCTTAGATGGGGGGACCCAGTACTTC; d_call: -; j_call: TRBJ2-5; clone_size: many; v_call: TRBV7-9
cdr3_aa: CASNPAAWGRGNEQFF; cdr3_nt: TGTGCCAGCAACCCCGCCGCCTGGGGAAGGGGCAATGAGCAGTTCTTC; d_call: -; j_call: TRBJ2-1; clone_size: -; v_call: TRBV7-8
cdr3_aa: CSAKAPLMGLAGVRNEQYF; cdr3_nt: TGCAGTGCTAAGGCCCCTCTCATGGGATTAGCGGGAGTGAGAAACGAGCAGTACTTC; d_call: TRBD2; j_call: TRBJ2-7; clone_size: many; v_call: TRBV20-1
cdr3_aa: CASSLLAGVEQFF; cdr3_nt: TGTGCCAGCAGCTTATTAGCGGGAGTGGAGCAGTTCTTC; d_call: TRBD2; j_call: TRBJ2-1; clone_size: many; v_call: TRBV7-2
cdr3_aa: CASTRGVSEETQYF; cdr3_nt: TGTGCCAGTACCAGGGGAGTGAGCGAAGAGACCCAGTACTTC; d_call: -; j_call: TRBJ2-5; clone_size: many; v_call: TRBV9
cdr3_aa: CASSIGVSTDTQYF; cdr3_nt: TGTGCCAGTAGTATAGGGGTTAGCACAGATACGCAGTATTTT; d_call: -; j_call: TRBJ2-3; clone_size: few; v_call: TRBV19
cdr3_aa: CSANSGENLNEQFF; cdr3_nt: TGCAGTGCAAACTCAGGGGAAAATCTTAATGAGCAGTTCTTC; d_call: -; j_call: TRBJ2-1; clone_size: few; v_call: TRBV20-1
cdr3_aa: CSVVVTPDTQYF; cdr3_nt: TGCAGCGTGGTAGTCACCCCAGATACGCAGTATTTT; d_call: -; j_call: TRBJ2-3; clone_size: -; v_call: TRBV29-1
cdr3_aa: CATGSPGGGVRETQCF; cdr3_nt: TGTGCCACCGGCTCACCCGGCGGTGGAGTGCGGGAGACCCAGTGCTTC; d_call: TRBD2; j_call: TRBJ2-5; clone_size: -; v_call: TRBV15
cdr3_aa: CASSPSRPFVQFF; cdr3_nt: TGTGCCAGCAGCCCTTCCCGCCCCTTTGTGCAGTTCTTC; d_call: -; j_call: TRBJ2-1; clone_size: many; v_call: TRBV6-5
cdr3_aa: CSARAASGGTDTQYF; cdr3_nt: TGCAGTGCTAGAGCGGCTAGCGGGGGCACAGATACGCAGTATTTT; d_call: TRBD2; j_call: TRBJ2-3; clone_size: many; v_call: TRBV20-1
cdr3_aa: CSARDWDSADTQYF; cdr3_nt: TGCAGTGCTAGAGATTGGGACAGCGCAGATACGCAGTATTTT; d_call: TRBD1; j_call: TRBJ2-3; clone_size: many; v_call: TRBV20-1
cdr3_aa: CATSDRAGGLHFNDEQFF; cdr3_nt: TGTGCCACCAGTGATCGGGCGGGGGGACTACACTTTAACGATGAGCAGTTCTTC; d_call: TRBD2; j_call: TRBJ2-1; clone_size: many; v_call: TRBV24-1
cdr3_aa: CASSLAGALNEQFF; cdr3_nt: TGTGCCAGCAGTTTAGCGGGAGCACTCAATGAGCAGTTCTTC; d_call: TRBD2; j_call: TRBJ2-1; clone_size: many; v_call: TRBV28
cdr3_aa: CASSPSRADGEQYF; cdr3_nt: TGTGCCAGCAGCCCGTCCAGGGCCGACGGCGAGCAGTACTTC; d_call: -; j_call: TRBJ2-7; clone_size: -; v_call: TRBV3-1
cdr3_aa: CASGLGGAAYNEQFF; cdr3_nt: TGTGCTAGTGGTTTAGGTGGGGCTGCCTACAATGAGCAGTTCTTC; d_call: -; j_call: TRBJ2-1; clone_size: few; v_call: TRBV12-5
cdr3_aa: CASSLLGDSNYGYTF; cdr3_nt: TGTGCCAGTAGTCTCCTTGGAGATTCTAACTATGGCTACACCTTC; d_call: -; j_call: TRBJ1-2; clone_size: many; v_call: TRBV19
cdr3_aa: CASSLVLPPRGDEQFF; cdr3_nt: TGTGCCAGCAGCTTAGTTTTGCCCCCGCGGGGGGATGAGCAGTTCTTC; d_call: TRBD2; j_call: TRBJ2-1; clone_size: -; v_call: TRBV11-2
cdr3_aa: CARSRLNEQFF; cdr3_nt: TGTGCCCGCAGTAGGCTTAATGAGCAGTTCTTC; d_call: -; j_call: TRBJ2-1; clone_size: -; v_call: TRBV6-5
cdr3_aa: CASSFQGVPLHF; cdr3_nt: TGTGCCAGCAGTTTCCAGGGAGTACCCCTCCACTTT; d_call: -; j_call: TRBJ1-6; clone_size: many; v_call: TRBV6-6
cdr3_aa: CASSLGSYNLPLHF; cdr3_nt: TGTGCCAGCAGTCTTGGGTCCTATAATTTACCCCTCCACTTT; d_call: -; j_call: TRBJ1-6; clone_size: -; v_call: TRBV12-3/TRBV12-4
cdr3_aa: CASSPSGNSGANVLTF; cdr3_nt: TGCGCCAGCAGCCCGTCGGGAAACTCTGGGGCCAACGTCCTGACTTTC; d_call: -; j_call: TRBJ2-6; clone_size: many; v_call: TRBV5-1
cdr3_aa: CASRATGNTEAFF; cdr3_nt: TGTGCCAGCAGGGCCACAGGGAACACTGAAGCTTTCTTT; d_call: -; j_call: TRBJ1-1; clone_size: -; v_call: TRBV28
cdr3_aa: CAWSRTVYNEKLFF; cdr3_nt: TGTGCCTGGAGTAGAACCGTTTATAATGAAAAACTGTTTTTT; d_call: -; j_call: TRBJ1-4; clone_size: -; v_call: TRBV30
cdr3_aa: CATSAEGRQETQYF; cdr3_nt: TGTGCCACCTCGGCGGAGGGCAGGCAAGAGACCCAGTACTTC; d_call: -; j_call: TRBJ2-5; clone_size: many; v_call: TRBV24-1
cdr3_aa: CATSGTGNDNEQFF; cdr3_nt: TGTGCCACCAGCGGGACAGGGAATGACAATGAGCAGTTCTTC; d_call: TRBD1; j_call: TRBJ2-1; clone_size: medium-sized; v_call: TRBV24-1
cdr3_aa: CSARDTLFGTDTQYF; cdr3_nt: TGCAGTGCTAGAGACACACTATTTGGCACAGATACGCAGTATTTT; d_call: -; j_call: TRBJ2-3; clone_size: many; v_call: TRBV20-1
cdr3_aa: CASSPRQGVYEQYF; cdr3_nt: TGTGCCAGCTCACCACGGCAGGGGGTCTACGAGCAGTACTTC; d_call: TRBD1; j_call: TRBJ2-7; clone_size: medium-sized; v_call: TRBV18
cdr3_aa: CASSFRPGQGFDQPQHF; cdr3_nt: TGTGCCAGCAGCTTTAGGCCGGGACAGGGGTTTGATCAGCCCCAGCATTTT; d_call: TRBD1; j_call: TRBJ1-5; clone_size: many; v_call: TRBV11-2
cdr3_aa: CASSFQGSGANVLTF; cdr3_nt: TGTGCCAGCAGTTTTCAGGGTTCCGGGGCCAACGTCCTGACTTTC; d_call: -; j_call: TRBJ2-6; clone_size: many; v_call: TRBV6-5
cdr3_aa: CASSPRQGNNEQFF; cdr3_nt: TGTGCCAGCTCACCAAGGCAGGGAAACAATGAGCAGTTCTTC; d_call: -; j_call: TRBJ2-1; clone_size: many; v_call: TRBV18
cdr3_aa: CASSYSPGGVTGELFF; cdr3_nt: TGTGCCAGCAGTTACTCCCCAGGGGGAGTCACCGGGGAGCTGTTTTTT; d_call: TRBD1; j_call: TRBJ2-2; clone_size: -; v_call: TRBV6-2/TRBV6-3
cdr3_aa: CASSKTGSATNENLFF; cdr3_nt: TGTGCCAGCAGCAAAACAGGGTCCGCGACTAATGAAAACCTGTTTTTT; d_call: -; j_call: TRBJ1-4; clone_size: -; v_call: TRBV7-8
cdr3_aa: CASSLWGFEQFF; cdr3_nt: TGTGCCAGCAGTTTATGGGGGTTTGAGCAGTTCTTC; d_call: -; j_call: TRBJ2-1; clone_size: -; v_call: TRBV28
cdr3_aa: CASSLETVMNTEAFF; cdr3_nt: TGTGCCAGCAGTTTAGAAACAGTCATGAACACTGAAGCTTTCTTT; d_call: -; j_call: TRBJ1-1; clone_size: -; v_call: TRBV28
cdr3_aa: CASRSSAGDTQYF; cdr3_nt: TGCGCCAGCAGGAGCTCGGCGGGGGATACGCAGTATTTT; d_call: -; j_call: TRBJ2-3; clone_size: few; v_call: TRBV10-1
cdr3_aa: CSADLETGLAYNEQFF; cdr3_nt: TGCAGTGCGGATCTGGAGACGGGACTAGCGTACAATGAGCAGTTCTTC; d_call: TRBD2; j_call: TRBJ2-1; clone_size: -; v_call: TRBV20-1
cdr3_aa: CASSLGDLRTDTQYF; cdr3_nt: TGTGCCAGCAGCTTAGGAGACCTGCGCACAGATACTCAGTATTTT; d_call: -; j_call: TRBJ2-3; clone_size: -; v_call: TRBV7-2
cdr3_aa: CASSYSLLAGGVDTQYF; cdr3_nt: TGTGCCAGCAGTTACTCGCTGCTAGCGGGAGGAGTAGATACGCAGTATTTT; d_call: TRBD2; j_call: TRBJ2-3; clone_size: many; v_call: TRBV6-5